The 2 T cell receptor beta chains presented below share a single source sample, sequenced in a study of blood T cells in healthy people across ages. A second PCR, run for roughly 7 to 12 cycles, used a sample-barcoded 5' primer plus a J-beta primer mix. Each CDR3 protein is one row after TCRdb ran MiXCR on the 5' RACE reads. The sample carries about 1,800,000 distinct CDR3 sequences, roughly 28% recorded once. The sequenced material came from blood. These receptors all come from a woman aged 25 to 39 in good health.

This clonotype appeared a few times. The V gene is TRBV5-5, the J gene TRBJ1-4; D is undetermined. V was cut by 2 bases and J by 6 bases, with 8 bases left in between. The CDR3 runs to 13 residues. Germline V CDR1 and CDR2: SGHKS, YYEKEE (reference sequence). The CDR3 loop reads CASSFETDEKLFF. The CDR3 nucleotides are TGTGCCAGCAGCTTTGAGACGGATGAAAAACTGTTTTTT.

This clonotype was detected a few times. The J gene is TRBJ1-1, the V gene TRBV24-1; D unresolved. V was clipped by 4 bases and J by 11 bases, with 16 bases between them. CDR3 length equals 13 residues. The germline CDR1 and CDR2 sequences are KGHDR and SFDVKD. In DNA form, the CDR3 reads TGTGCCACCAGTGACATCCTCTCCCGGAGGGCTTTCTTT. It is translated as CATSDILSRRAFF.